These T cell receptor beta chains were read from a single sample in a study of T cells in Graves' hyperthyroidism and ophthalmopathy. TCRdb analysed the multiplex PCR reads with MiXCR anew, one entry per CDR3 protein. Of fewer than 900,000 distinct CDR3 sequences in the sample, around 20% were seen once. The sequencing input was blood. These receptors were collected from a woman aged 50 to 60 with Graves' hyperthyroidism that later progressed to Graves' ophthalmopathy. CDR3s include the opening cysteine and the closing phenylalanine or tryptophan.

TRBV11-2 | CASSRTGDNQPQHF
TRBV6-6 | CASSYSSGGFDPLSSYNEQFF
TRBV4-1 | CASSLFLGTNQPQHF
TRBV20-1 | CSASGLAGWGHTGELFF
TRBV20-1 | CSAGSGVDSPLHF
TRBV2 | CASSEKRVSGGASETQYF
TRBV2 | CASTEDPSAEAFF
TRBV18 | CASSPPGSDQPQHF
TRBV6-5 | CASSYSVGNTQYF
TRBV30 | CAGGRSQYGYTF
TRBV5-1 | CASSLGESGGLQETQYF
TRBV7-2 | CASSLRAIQYF
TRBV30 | CAWRPTGGYSNQPQHF
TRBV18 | CASSPSSDTGELFF
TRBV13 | CASSQVGTAMNEQYF
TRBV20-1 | CSARDRGVSPLHF
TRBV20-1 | CSARLAGALSTDTQYF
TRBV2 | CASGIDRYQETQYF
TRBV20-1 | CSARRPYNEQFF
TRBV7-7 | CASSSSGFTDTQYF
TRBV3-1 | CASSPYRGSETQYF
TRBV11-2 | CASSFSASGGTDTQYF
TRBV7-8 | CGSSLGVGDNQPQHF
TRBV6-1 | CASKRDRDTHEQYF
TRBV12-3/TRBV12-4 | CATPHWDTRSGNTIYF
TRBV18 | CASSSGGVENTEAFF
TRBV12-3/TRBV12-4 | CASIKGDTEAFF
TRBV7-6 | CASSLAEGANYGYTF
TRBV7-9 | CASSLGVHREETQYF
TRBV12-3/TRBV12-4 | CASSREGRLSDYGYTF
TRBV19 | CASSMVGDSPQHF
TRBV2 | CASKTGLAFTGELFF
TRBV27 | CASSSLGWSTDTQYF
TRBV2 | CASSDQGAPAEKLFF
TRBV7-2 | CASSSPGHHYGYTF
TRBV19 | CASTGQGGPSPLHF
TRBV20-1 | CSARDLDRATDTQYF
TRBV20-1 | CSAHSSSGANVLTF
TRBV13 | CASSFMDSPRGQYF
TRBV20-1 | CSANRQGNQPQHF
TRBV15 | CATSREGSSGIYYEQYF
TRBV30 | CAWTWGVSTDTQYF
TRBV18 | CASSPIMGTNGYTF
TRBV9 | CASSPPPLADTDTQYF
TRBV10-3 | CAISESDGAHNSPLHF
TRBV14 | CASSPVVPYEKLFF
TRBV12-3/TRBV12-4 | CASSFRSRETQYF
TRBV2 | CASSNGRAGELFF
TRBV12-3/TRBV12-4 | CASSLGDTNYGYTF
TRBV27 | CASSPNTGTGPGELFF
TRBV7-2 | CASSLLARGFEAFF
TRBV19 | CASSITGFGANVLTF